The subject of this entry is one T cell receptor (beta chain). This sample was taken from a study of tissue T cells after allogeneic stem cell transplantation. The germline gives CDR1 SGHDN, CDR2 FVKESK. The V gene lost 6 bases and the J gene lost 1 base, with 8 bases spanning the gap. CDR3 length: 13 residues. Assay: immunoSEQ multiplex PCR; the TCRdb copy retains only in-frame clones and omits some. The repertoire holds 25,000 or so clones, with 75% to 95% as singletons. The chain employs TRBV14 and TRBJ2-3; no clear D. This TCR was recovered from a male donor aged 60 or older who later had graft-versus-host disease after an allogeneic stem cell transplant. The sample was blood, taken before transplantation. The CDR3 sequence is CASSPAGTDTQYF. CDR3 in DNA: TGTGCCAGCAGTCCTGCGGGCACAGATACGCAGTATTTT.